The 27 T cell receptor beta chains below come from one sample, sequenced in a study of Ad26.COV2.S vaccination and SARS-CoV-2 variants. The table came from immunoSEQ multiplex PCR; TCRdb's copy has only in-frame clones and leaves some out. The table has about 680,000 clones, roughly 90% seen once. The treatment here: 19 received Ad26.COV2.S at low or high dose, single or two shots; several received placebo; per-sample allocation not given. After the first vaccine or placebo injection, samples were drawn on day 63. Sequences were derived from peripheral blood, sampled in a trial of Ad26.COV2.S vaccine versus placebo. These receptors were collected from a person aged 18 to 65 who received the Ad26.COV2.S COVID-19 vaccine or a placebo.

The V and J genes are TRBV11-2 and TRBJ1-1; D gene ambiguous. Looked up from germline, CDR1 is SGHAT and CDR2 is FQNNGV. The CDR3 spans 15 residues. Deletions cut 1 base from V and 1 base from J, with 10 bases between. The CDR3 nucleotides are TGTGCCAGCAGCTTAGTCGGGCCGGGGAACACTGAAGCTTTCTTT. Translation gives CASSLVGPGNTEAFF.

The DNA for the CDR3 is TGTGCCAGCAGAATTGGGACAAGAGGTGGCTACACCTTC. As protein: CASRIGTRGGYTF. This chain uses TRBV7-9 with TRBJ1-2, with D perhaps TRBD1 (6 bases). The CDR3 length is 13 residues. V was trimmed by 6 bases and J by 7 bases, leaving 15 bases between them. CDR1 is SEHNR, CDR2 FQNEAQ, per germline (reference sequence).

The chain links TRBV6-6 to TRBJ1-5; D gene ambiguous. The length of the CDR3 is 15 residues. Looked up from germline, CDR1 is MNHNY and CDR2 is SVGAGI (reference sequence). The V end was cut by 6 bases, the J end by 3 bases, with 15 bases between. The CDR3 region is CASRDVGQNNQPQHF. In nucleotides, the CDR3 is TGTGCCAGCAGAGACGTGGGCCAGAACAATCAGCCCCAGCATTTT.

This clone was picked up one time. This chain uses TRBV29-1 with TRBJ2-1, with 12 bases aligning to TRBD1. The CDR3 spans 15 residues. Germline assignment: CDR1 SQVTM and CDR2 ANQGSEA. V gave up 1 base and J gave up 8 bases; unmatched junction bases: 6. The CDR3 DNA follows: TGCAGCGTTGAAGGTGGGACAGGGGGCTCCTATGAGCAGTTCTTC. Translating it yields CSVEGGTGGSYEQFF.

The J gene is TRBJ2-3, the V gene TRBV6-4, with TRBD2 matching 16 bases. J lost 0 bases, V lost 6 bases, and 6 bases had no gene match. The CDR3 loop spans 18 amino acids. Germline V gene lookup returns CDR1 MRHNA and CDR2 SNTAGT. This CDR3 is CASREGTSGRGSTDTQYF. CDR3 bases: TGTGCCAGCAGGGAAGGGACTAGCGGGAGGGGTAGCACAGATACGCAGTATTTT.

The J gene is TRBJ1-4, the V gene TRBV5-4; TRBD1 matches 8 bases. Germline V lookup: CDR1 SGHNT, CDR2 YYREEE (reference sequence). The CDR3 consists of 14 residues. J gave up 8 bases and V 6 bases, and 9 bases lay outside the gene matches. CDR3 loop: CASNDGQGGEKLFF. Written as DNA, the CDR3 is TGTGCCAGCAACGACGGACAGGGTGGGGAAAAACTGTTTTTT. The full variable domain, with the rest looked up from reference TRBV5-4 and TRBJ1-4, is ETGVTQSPTHLIKTRGQQVTLRCSSQSGHNTVSWYQQALGQGPQFIFQYYREEENGRGNFPPRFSGLQFPNYSSELNVNALELDDSALYLCASNDGQGGEKLFFGSGTQLSVL.

The rearrangement joins TRBV3-1 (or the pseudogene TRBV3-2) to TRBJ1-2; D remains ambiguous. The CDR3 sequence is 16 residues long. Trimming left V 1 base short and J 1 base short, with 13 bases between. Germline V lookup: CDR1 LGHDT, CDR2 YNNKEL (reference sequence). The chain's CDR3 is CASSQAVRRNNYGYTF. The CDR3 nucleotides read TGTGCCAGCAGCCAAGCGGTCAGGCGTAATAACTATGGCTACACCTTC.

The rearrangement uses TRBV27 and TRBJ2-1, with 8 bases aligning to TRBD2. The V and J ends lost 6 bases and 7 bases, in that order; junction bases with no gene match: 11. Looked up from germline, CDR1 is MNHEY and CDR2 is SMNVEV (reference sequence). The CDR3 covers 15 residues. The CDR3 protein is CASSPSGSAGNEQFF. The CDR3 DNA sequence: TGTGCCAGCAGCCCGAGCGGGAGTGCGGGGAATGAGCAGTTCTTC.

The chain combines TRBV6-5 with TRBJ2-1, with 8 bases matching TRBD2. This CDR3 is built from 14 residues. The germline V gene encodes CDR1 MNHEY and CDR2 SVGAGI. Germline trimming cut 4 bases from V and 4 bases from J; bases unmatched to any gene: 3. The CDR3 here is CASSSGGPYNEQFF. In nucleotides, the CDR3 is TGTGCCAGCAGTTCGGGGGGGCCTTACAATGAGCAGTTCTTC.

The chain has TRBV13 and TRBJ1-5; 8 bases match TRBD1. V lost 5 bases to trimming and J lost 0 bases; unmatched junction nucleotides: 12. The CDR3 is 18 amino acids. The V gene's germline CDR1 is PRHDT and CDR2 FYEKMQ (reference sequence). The DNA for the CDR3 is TGTGCCAGCAGCCAGCCCTGGACAGGGAGGCATAGCAATCAGCCCCAGCATTTT. This sequence encodes CASSQPWTGRHSNQPQHF. Together with reference TRBV13 and TRBJ1-5, the CDR3 gives the full variable domain: AAGVIQSPRHLIKEKRETATLKCYPIPRHDTVYWYQQGPGQDPQFLISFYEKMQSDKGSIPDRFSAQQFSDYHSELNMSSLELGDSALYFCASSQPWTGRHSNQPQHFGDGTRLSIL.

The chain is built from TRBV30 and TRBJ1-3, with a tentative D call TRBD1 (5 bases). Trimming took off 2 bases at V and 4 bases at J, with 12 bases between the two ends. Looked up from germline, CDR1 is GTSNPN and CDR2 is SVGIG (reference sequence). The CDR3 is 14 residues long. In nucleotides, the CDR3 is TGTGCCTGGAGTTTAGGGGTGACCGGAAACACCATATATTTT. Protein sequence: CAWSLGVTGNTIYF.

The chain is built from TRBV6-6 and TRBJ1-6; tentatively, D is TRBD1 (6 bases). Per germline, CDR1 MNHNY and CDR2 SVGAGI (reference sequence). CDR3 length: 15 residues. With 6 bases removed from V and 3 bases from J, the gap between germline ends came to 12 bases. Written as DNA, the CDR3 is TGTGCCAGCAGCTCCGGCAGGGGCTATAATTCACCCCTCCACTTT. This sequence encodes CASSSGRGYNSPLHF.

The chain has TRBV6-4 and TRBJ2-3; 10 nucleotides align to TRBD2. Unmatched junction bases numbered 7, after V lost 4 bases and J lost 0 bases. This CDR3 region has 17 residues. Per germline, CDR1 MRHNA and CDR2 SNTAGT. CDR3 sequence reads: CASSAWGTSESTDTQYF. Here the CDR3 DNA reads TGTGCCAGCAGTGCCTGGGGGACTAGCGAAAGCACAGATACGCAGTATTTT.

In this sample, this clone turned up a few times. V usage is TRBV3-1 (or the pseudogene TRBV3-2) and J usage is TRBJ1-6; TRBD1 agrees at 9 bases. Germline CDR1 is LGHDT and CDR2 is YNNKEL (reference sequence). With V trimmed by 3 bases and J by 7 bases, 4 bases remained unmatched. The CDR3 consists of 15 residues. The CDR3 DNA is TGTGCCAGCAGCCAGCCCGGACAGGGGAATTCACCCCTCCACTTT. It yields the protein CASSQPGQGNSPLHF.

The V call is TRBV13, the J call TRBJ2-7; 8 bases map to TRBD1. The CDR3 is 15 amino acids. Germline assignment: CDR1 PRHDT and CDR2 FYEKMQ (reference sequence). V was clipped by 5 bases and J by 1 base; unmatched bases: 7. This CDR3 reads CASSPLGTGSYEQYF. The CDR3 DNA follows: TGTGCCAGCAGCCCTCTTGGGACAGGATCCTACGAGCAGTACTTC.

V is TRBV18 and J is TRBJ1-5; 7 bases agree with TRBD1. V lost 10 bases, J lost 5 bases, and 8 bases stayed unmatched. Germline CDR1 and CDR2: KGHSH and LQKENI. This CDR3 comprises 13 residues. The CDR3 DNA follows: TGTGCCACTAACCAGGGGGAGGATCAGCCCCAGCATTTT. It is translated as CATNQGEDQPQHF. The complete variable domain, with remaining parts taken from reference TRBV18 and TRBJ1-5, reads NAGVMQNPRHLVRRRGQEARLRCSPMKGHSHVYWYRQLPEEGLKFMVYLQKENIIDESGMPKERFSAEFPKEGPSILRIQQVVRGDSAAYFCATNQGEDQPQHFGDGTRLSIL.

The chain recombines TRBV6-5 with TRBJ2-3, with D perhaps TRBD1 (6 bases). The CDR3 consists of 14 residues. Trimming shortened V by 6 bases and J by 3 bases, and 13 bases separated the two germline ends. Germline CDR1 reads MNHEY; CDR2 reads SVGAGI. CDR3: CASSQGFSTDTQYF. The CDR3 nucleotides are TGTGCCAGCAGCCAGGGGTTTTCAACAGATACGCAGTATTTT.

CDR3 in DNA: TGCGCCAGCTCCGGACTCTTTAGCTCCTACAATGAGCAGTTCTTC. Amino acids: CASSGLFSSYNEQFF. The chain has TRBV5-1 and TRBJ2-1; perhaps TRBD2 as D (5 bases). Per germline, CDR1 SGHRS and CDR2 YFSETQ. This CDR3 is built from 15 residues. The germline V and J ends were trimmed by 7 bases and 0 bases, with 14 bases remaining between them.

J is TRBJ1-1 and V is TRBV21-1. TRBV21-1 is deemed a pseudogene. CDR3 length: 17 amino acids. CDR3 loop: CASSKAPSEDVNTEAFF. CDR3 in DNA: TGTGCCAGCAGCAAAGCCCCCTCCGAGGACGTGAACACTGAAGCTTTCTTT.

The chain employs TRBV4-3 and TRBJ1-6; D gene unclear. V was pared by 0 bases and J by 0 bases, with 12 bases between. Germline V gene data show CDR1 as LGHNA and CDR2 as YSLEER. CDR3 length: 18 residues. The DNA of the CDR3 is TGCGCCAGCAGCCAAGAATGGCGGGGTAGCTCCTATAATTCACCCCTCCACTTT. It yields the protein CASSQEWRGSSYNSPLHF.

This chain joins TRBV18 and TRBJ2-1; D is uncertain. The V gene's germline CDR1 is KGHSH and CDR2 LQKENI. The CDR3 is 15 residues long. Trimming removed 0 bases at V and 3 bases at J, with 9 bases between. The CDR3 DNA sequence: TGTGCCAGCTCACCACCGACGTCCTACTACAATGAGCAGTTCTTC. Translating it yields CASSPPTSYYNEQFF.

V and J are TRBV18 and TRBJ1-1; 7 positions agree with TRBD1. The V and J ends lost 6 bases and 4 bases, in that order; junction bases with no gene match: 5. This CDR3 is 13 amino acids long. Germline V CDR1 and CDR2: KGHSH, LQKENI. CDR3 in amino acids: CASSADRATEAFF. The CDR3, as DNA: TGTGCCAGCTCGGCCGACAGGGCCACTGAAGCTTTCTTT.

The chain joins TRBV29-1 to TRBJ1-2; unclear D gene. This CDR3 is built from 13 residues. V was shortened by 4 bases and J by 6 bases, with 15 bases between the two germline ends. Germline V lookup: CDR1 SQVTM, CDR2 ANQGSEA. This chain's CDR3 is CSVGAPQSNGYTF. The CDR3 DNA reads TGCAGCGTTGGGGCGCCCCAGTCGAATGGCTACACCTTC. Full variable domain (missing parts from reference TRBV29-1 and TRBJ1-2): SAVISQKPSRDICQRGTSLTIQCQVDSQVTMMFWYRQQPGQSLTLIATANQGSEATYESGFVIDKFPISRPNLTFSTLTVSNMSPEDSSIYLCSVGAPQSNGYTFGSGTRLTVV.

The V and J genes are TRBV19 and TRBJ2-1; maybe TRBD2 (5 bases). Germline V lookup: CDR1 LNHDA, CDR2 SQIVND (reference sequence). The germline V and J ends were trimmed by 3 bases and 8 bases, with 14 bases remaining between them. This CDR3 has 14 residues. DNA of the CDR3: TGTGCCAGTAGTATGATCCGGACTCGGTATGAGCAGTTCTTC. Residues: CASSMIRTRYEQFF. Supplemented by reference TRBV19 and TRBJ2-1, the full variable domain reads DGGITQSPKYLFRKEGQNVTLSCEQNLNHDAMYWYRQDPGQGLRLIYYSQIVNDFQKGDIAEGYSVSREKKESFPLTVTSAQKNPTAFYLCASSMIRTRYEQFFGPGTRLTVL.

This chain uses TRBV9 with TRBJ2-3; 9 positions match TRBD2. The CDR3 covers 15 residues. The ends lost 3 bases at V and 2 bases at J; junction bases unmatched: 4. Germline V gives CDR1 SGDLS, CDR2 YYNGEE. The CDR3, as DNA: TGTGCCAGCAGCGCGACTAGCGGATTCACAGATACGCAGTATTTT. Protein: CASSATSGFTDTQYF.

This chain uses TRBV10-3 with TRBJ2-1; 8 bases map to TRBD2. V shed 6 bases, J shed 7 bases, and the junction held 20 bases outside the gene matches. The CDR3 spans 18 residues. From germline, CDR1 is ENHRY and CDR2 SYGVKD. In DNA, the CDR3 is TGTGCCATCAGGTTCCGGGAGGGCGAGGCAAGCGCGGGGAATGAGCAGTTCTTC. Protein: CAIRFREGEASAGNEQFF.

V gene TRBV3-1 (or the pseudogene TRBV3-2) combines with J gene TRBJ2-1; 10 bases match TRBD2. This CDR3 region has 15 residues. The V and J ends lost 7 bases and 2 bases, in that order; junction bases with no gene match: 5. CDR1 is LGHDT, CDR2 YNNKEL, per germline (reference sequence). The CDR3 loop is CASKSTSGPYNEQFF. As DNA, the CDR3 is TGTGCCAGCAAGTCGACTAGCGGGCCCTACAATGAGCAGTTCTTC.